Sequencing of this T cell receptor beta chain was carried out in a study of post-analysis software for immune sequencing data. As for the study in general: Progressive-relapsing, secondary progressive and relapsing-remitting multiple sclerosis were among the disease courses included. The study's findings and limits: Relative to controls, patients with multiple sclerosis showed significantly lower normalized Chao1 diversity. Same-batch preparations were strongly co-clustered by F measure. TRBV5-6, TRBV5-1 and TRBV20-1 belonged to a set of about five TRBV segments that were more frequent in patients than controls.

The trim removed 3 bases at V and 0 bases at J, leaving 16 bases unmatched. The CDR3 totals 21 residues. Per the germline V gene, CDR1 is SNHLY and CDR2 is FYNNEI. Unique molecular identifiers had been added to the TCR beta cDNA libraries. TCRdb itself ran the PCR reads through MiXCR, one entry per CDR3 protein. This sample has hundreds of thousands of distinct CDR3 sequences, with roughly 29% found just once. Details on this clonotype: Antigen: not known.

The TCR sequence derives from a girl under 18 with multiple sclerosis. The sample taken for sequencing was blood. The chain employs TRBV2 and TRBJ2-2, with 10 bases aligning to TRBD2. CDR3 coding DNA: TGTGCCAGCAGTGACGCCGGGCTAGCGGGAGCCCGGCAAGCGAACACCGGGGAGCTGTTTTTT. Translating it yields CASSDAGLAGARQANTGELFF.